This section outlines one T cell receptor (beta chain) sequence together with its context. Its antigen is not identified. The CDR3 has 13 amino acids. Trimming removed 8 bases from V and 2 bases from J, with 10 bases in between. CDR1 and CDR2 from the germline V gene are GTSNPN and SVGIG (reference sequence). Extraction and reverse transcription of RNA yielded cDNA as the sequencing template. Clones were read by immunoSEQ multiplex PCR, and TCRdb kept only the in-frame ones, dropping some. This table holds some 200,000 clones, 58% found once. These data belong to a study of CD8+ T cells in alopecia areata. At the level of the study: Each day, treated patients took oral tofacitinib twice, at 5 to 10 mg per dose.

Treatment described: oral pan-JAK inhibitor, 5-10 mg twice daily. Findings and limits, study-wide: Expanded CD8+ clones among the top 100, and scalp clonality, were significantly decreased by tofacitinib. Normal-skin resident alphabeta T cells also appear among scalp sample sequences.

This TCR derives from a human donor with alopecia areata. This chain uses TRBV30 with TRBJ2-6; D is tentatively TRBD1 or TRBD2 (5 bases each). The material was CD4+ T cells sorted from blood, obtained at week 24, from a patient treated with tofacitinib. The CDR3 loop is CAARGPGANVLTF. CDR3 DNA sequence: TGTGCCGCGAGGGGTCCTGGGGCCAACGTCCTGACTTTC.